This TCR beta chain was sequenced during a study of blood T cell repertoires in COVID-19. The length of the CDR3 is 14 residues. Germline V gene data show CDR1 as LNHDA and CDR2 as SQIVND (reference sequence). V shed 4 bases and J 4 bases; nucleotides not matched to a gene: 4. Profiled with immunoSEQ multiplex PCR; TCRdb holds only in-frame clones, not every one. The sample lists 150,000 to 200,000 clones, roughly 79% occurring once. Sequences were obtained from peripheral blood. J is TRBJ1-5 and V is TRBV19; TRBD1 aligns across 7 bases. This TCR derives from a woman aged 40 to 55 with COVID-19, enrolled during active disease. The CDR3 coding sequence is TGTGCCAGTAGTAATCAGGGGGAGAATCAGCCCCAGCATTTT. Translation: CASSNQGENQPQHF.